Given below is one TCR beta chain in context. What it binds is unknown. This sample is drawn from a study of T cell responses to AZD1222 COVID-19 vaccine. In germline, CDR1 is KGHDR, CDR2 SFDVKD. The CDR3 is made up of 15 amino acids. V was clipped by 3 bases and J by 8 bases; unmatched bases: 8. Only in-frame clones appear in the TCRdb table, and some are missing; sequencing was by immunoSEQ multiplex PCR. This sample yields about 140,000 clones, of which approximately 90% are seen a single time; roughly 4% belongs to the top ten. General observations from the study: White British ancestry dominated among donors, who included more females, and clonal diversity was possibly underestimated. CD4 TCRs covered the whole spike, strongest at regions 160-218 and 743-854. Baseline seropositivity occurred in only a handful of AZD1222 recipients. In the spike-specific TCR repertoire, nearly half reportedly target unmutated variant regions.

The TCR originated in an adult who received the AZD1222 COVID-19 vaccine. Sequencing was performed on peripheral blood, taken 28 days after the second AZD1222 dose. The V and J genes are TRBV24-1 and TRBJ1-2, with 10 bases aligning to TRBD1. The CDR3 is CATSDSRQGAGGYTF. The CDR3 region has the DNA TGTGCCACCAGTGATAGCAGACAGGGGGCTGGAGGCTACACCTTC.